This T cell receptor (beta chain) was captured in a study of shared clonotypes between healthy human individuals. Study outcomes and limitations: It was observed that roughly 5.5% of naive CD4 clonotypes were shared across a handful of donors. In general, naive subsets displayed greater estimated richness than memory subsets did. When compared with the clonotypes that were shared by all four sorted-subset donors, the non-shared clonotypes turned out to have lower generation probabilities. Rarefaction analysis demonstrated incomplete sorted-subset sequencing notwithstanding large depth.

Profiling relied on immunoSEQ multiplex PCR, and the TCRdb table lists in-frame clones only, not all of them. The table records millions of clones, approximately 90% of them present only once. J was trimmed by 6 bases and V by 5 bases; bases with no gene match: 6. This CDR3 region has 13 residues. Per the germline V gene, CDR1 is SGHRS and CDR2 is YFSETQ. This clone appeared a single time. Its antigen is as yet unknown. Sequencing used naive CD4+ T cells sorted from blood. Subset given: CD45RA+ positively selected. This chain joins TRBV5-1 and TRBJ1-2, with 8 bases matching TRBD1. This TCR was recovered from a man between 18 and 35 years old in good health. The CDR3: CASSPGGTDGYTF. CDR3 sequence (DNA): TGCGCCAGCAGTCCAGGGGGCACCGATGGCTACACCTTC.